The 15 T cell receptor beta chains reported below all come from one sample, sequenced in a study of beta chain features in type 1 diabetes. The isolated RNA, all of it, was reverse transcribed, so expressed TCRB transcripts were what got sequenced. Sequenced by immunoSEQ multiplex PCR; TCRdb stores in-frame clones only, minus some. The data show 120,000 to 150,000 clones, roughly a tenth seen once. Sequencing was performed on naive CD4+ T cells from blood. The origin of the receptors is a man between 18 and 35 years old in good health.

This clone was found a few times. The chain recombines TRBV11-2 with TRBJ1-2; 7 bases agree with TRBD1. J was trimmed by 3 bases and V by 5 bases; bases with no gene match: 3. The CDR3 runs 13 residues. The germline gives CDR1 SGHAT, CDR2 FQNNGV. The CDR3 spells CASSPGTDYGYTF. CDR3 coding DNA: TGTGCCAGCAGCCCTGGGACAGACTATGGCTACACCTTC.

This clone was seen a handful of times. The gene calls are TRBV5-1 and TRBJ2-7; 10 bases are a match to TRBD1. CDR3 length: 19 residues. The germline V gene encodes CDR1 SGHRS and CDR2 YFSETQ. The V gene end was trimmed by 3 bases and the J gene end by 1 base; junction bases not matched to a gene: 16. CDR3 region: CASSSTPGQGTTRSYEQYF. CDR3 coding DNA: TGCGCCAGCAGCTCGACTCCGGGACAGGGGACGACAAGGTCCTACGAGCAGTACTTC.

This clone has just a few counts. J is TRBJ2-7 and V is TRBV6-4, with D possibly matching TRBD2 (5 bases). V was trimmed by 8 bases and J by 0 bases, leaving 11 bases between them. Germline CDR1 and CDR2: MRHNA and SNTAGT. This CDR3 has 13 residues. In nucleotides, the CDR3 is TGTGCCAGCTCCGAGGGTTCCTCCTACGAGCAGTACTTC. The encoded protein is CASSEGSSYEQYF.

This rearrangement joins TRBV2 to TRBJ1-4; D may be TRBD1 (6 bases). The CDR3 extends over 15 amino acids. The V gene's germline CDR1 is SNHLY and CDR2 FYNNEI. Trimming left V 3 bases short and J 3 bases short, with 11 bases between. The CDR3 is CASSDARGPNEKLFF. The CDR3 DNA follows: TGTGCCAGCAGTGACGCCAGGGGCCCTAATGAAAAACTGTTTTTT.

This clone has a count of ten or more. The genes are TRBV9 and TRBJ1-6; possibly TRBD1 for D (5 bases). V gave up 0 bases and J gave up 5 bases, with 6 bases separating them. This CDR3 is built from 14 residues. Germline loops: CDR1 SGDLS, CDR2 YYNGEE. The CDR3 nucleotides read TGTGCCAGCAGCGTAGAGGGGCATAATTCACCCCTCCACTTT. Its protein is CASSVEGHNSPLHF.

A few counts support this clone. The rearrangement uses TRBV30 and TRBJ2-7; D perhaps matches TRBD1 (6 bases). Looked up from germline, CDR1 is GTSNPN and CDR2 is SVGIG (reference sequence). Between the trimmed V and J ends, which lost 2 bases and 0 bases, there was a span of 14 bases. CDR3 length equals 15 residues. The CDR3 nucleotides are TGTGCCTGGAGTTTAACAGGGCGAAGCTCCTACGAGCAGTACTTC. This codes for CAWSLTGRSSYEQYF.

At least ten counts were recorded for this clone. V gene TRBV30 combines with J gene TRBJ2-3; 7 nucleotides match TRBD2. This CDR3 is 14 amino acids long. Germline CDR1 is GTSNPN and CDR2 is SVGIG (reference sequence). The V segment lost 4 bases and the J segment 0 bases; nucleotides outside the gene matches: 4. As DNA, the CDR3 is TGTGCCTGGAATCTAGCGGAGAGCACAGATACGCAGTATTTT. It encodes CAWNLAESTDTQYF.

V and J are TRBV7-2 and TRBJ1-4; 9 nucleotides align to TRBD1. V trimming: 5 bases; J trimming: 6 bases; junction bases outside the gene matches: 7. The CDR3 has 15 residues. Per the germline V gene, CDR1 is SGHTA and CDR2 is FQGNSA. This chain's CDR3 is CASSRTGGGDEKLFF. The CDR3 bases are TGTGCCAGCAGCAGAACAGGGGGCGGGGATGAAAAACTGTTTTTT.

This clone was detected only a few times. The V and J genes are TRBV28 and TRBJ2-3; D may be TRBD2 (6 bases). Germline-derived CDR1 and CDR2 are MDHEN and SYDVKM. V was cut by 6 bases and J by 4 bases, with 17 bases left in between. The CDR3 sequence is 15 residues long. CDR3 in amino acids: CASRGLQEVSDTQYF. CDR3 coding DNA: TGTGCCAGCAGGGGACTCCAAGAGGTCTCAGATACGCAGTATTTT.

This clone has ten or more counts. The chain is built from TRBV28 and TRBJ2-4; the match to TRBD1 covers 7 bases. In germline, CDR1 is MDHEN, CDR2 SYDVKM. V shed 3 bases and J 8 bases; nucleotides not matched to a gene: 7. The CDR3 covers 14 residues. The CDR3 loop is CASSLGRQGYIQYF. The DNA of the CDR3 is TGTGCCAGCAGTTTGGGGCGACAGGGATACATTCAGTACTTC.

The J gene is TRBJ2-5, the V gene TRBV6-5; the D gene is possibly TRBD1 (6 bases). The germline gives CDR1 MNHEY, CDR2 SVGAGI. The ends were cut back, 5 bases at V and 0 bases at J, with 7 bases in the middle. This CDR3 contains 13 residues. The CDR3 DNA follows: TGTGCCAGCAGTAGGACAGACCAAGAGACCCAGTACTTC. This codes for CASSRTDQETQYF.

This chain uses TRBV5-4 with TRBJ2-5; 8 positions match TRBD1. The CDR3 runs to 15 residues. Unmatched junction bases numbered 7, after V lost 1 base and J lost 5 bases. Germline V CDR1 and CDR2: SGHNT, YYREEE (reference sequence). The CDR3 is CASSLSTGGRETQYF. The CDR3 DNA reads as TGTGCCAGCAGCTTGTCTACAGGGGGTCGGGAGACCCAGTACTTC.

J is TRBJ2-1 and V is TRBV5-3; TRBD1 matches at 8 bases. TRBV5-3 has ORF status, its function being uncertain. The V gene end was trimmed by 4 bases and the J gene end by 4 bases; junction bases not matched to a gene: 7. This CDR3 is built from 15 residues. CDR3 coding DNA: TGTGCCAGAAGCAGAAGACAGGGGTTATACAATGAGCAGTTCTTC. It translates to CARSRRQGLYNEQFF.

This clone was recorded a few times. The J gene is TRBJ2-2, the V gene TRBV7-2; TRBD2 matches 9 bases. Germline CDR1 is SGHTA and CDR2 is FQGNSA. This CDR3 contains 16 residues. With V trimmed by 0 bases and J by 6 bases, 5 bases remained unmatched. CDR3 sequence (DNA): TGTGCCAGCAGCTTAGCCCGCGGGGGGGCTGCCGGGGAGCTGTTTTTT. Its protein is CASSLARGGAAGELFF.

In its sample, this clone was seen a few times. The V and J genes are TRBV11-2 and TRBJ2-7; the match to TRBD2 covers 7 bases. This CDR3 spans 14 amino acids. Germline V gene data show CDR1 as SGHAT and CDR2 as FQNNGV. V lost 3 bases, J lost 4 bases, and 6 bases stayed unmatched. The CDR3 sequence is CASSFLGEGYEQYF. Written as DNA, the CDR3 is TGTGCCAGCAGCTTTTTGGGGGAGGGGTACGAGCAGTACTTC.